The rows below give T cell receptor beta chains drawn from one sample of a study of shared clonotypes between healthy human individuals. Sequencing used immunoSEQ multiplex PCR; TCRdb keeps in-frame clones, though not all of them. Here the sample spans some 500,000 clones, about 96% being singletons. Material: naive CD4+ T cells sorted from blood. All receptors derive from a woman under 40 in good health. Each CDR3 is given with its conserved first and last residue. Each record gives: CDR3 protein, CDR3 DNA, J gene, D gene, clone size, V gene. A D gene is named only where the DNA matches it firmly. Clone size is not always given. Where it is, it says once, few, many or a class for expanded clones.

CASSLLAGVDEQFF TGTGCCAGCAGCCTCCTAGCGGGAGTCGATGAGCAGTTCTTC TRBJ2-1 TRBD2 NA TRBV28
CASEAGANVLTF TGTGCCAGCGAGGCTGGGGCCAACGTCCTGACTTTC TRBJ2-6 NA NA TRBV6-6
CASSFGSSGGETQYF TGTGCCAGCAGCTTTGGAAGTTCGGGAGGTGAGACCCAGTACTTC TRBJ2-5 TRBD2 NA TRBV7-2
CASSLSGGYGYTF TGTGCCAGCAGCCTTAGTGGAGGCTATGGCTACACCTTC TRBJ1-2 NA NA TRBV7-3
CASSDHPKTGSYEQYF TGTGCCAGCAGTGACCACCCGAAGACAGGTTCCTACGAGCAGTACTTC TRBJ2-7 NA NA TRBV25-1
CASSQGPRTGRYQPQHF TGCGCCAGCAGCCAAGGCCCCCGGACAGGCCGTTATCAGCCCCAGCATTTT TRBJ1-5 TRBD1 NA TRBV4-1
CASSEGQSSGANVLTF TGCGCCAGCAGTGAAGGGCAGTCCTCTGGGGCCAACGTCCTGACTTTC TRBJ2-6 NA NA TRBV10-1
CASGMRGSTEAFF TGTGCCAGCGGGATGAGAGGGAGTACTGAAGCTTTCTTT TRBJ1-1 NA NA TRBV6-6
CASTLRGGDYNEQFF TGTGCCAGCACCCTCCGGGGCGGGGACTACAATGAGCAGTTCTTC TRBJ2-1 NA NA TRBV2
CASSVLQGRPGETQYF TGCGCCAGCAGCGTACTACAGGGGCGCCCTGGAGAGACCCAGTACTTC TRBJ2-5 TRBD1 once TRBV5-1
CASSEGTESNEKLFF TGTGCCAGCAGCGAGGGGACAGAGAGTAATGAAAAACTGTTTTTT TRBJ1-4 TRBD1 once TRBV5-4
CASSSMVSGVSFSYEQYF TGTGCCAGCAGCTCCATGGTTAGCGGGGTCTCCTTCTCCTACGAGCAGTACTTC TRBJ2-7 TRBD2 NA TRBV7-6
CASSRSLAETQYF TGTGCCAGTAGTAGAAGCCTGGCAGAGACCCAGTACTTC TRBJ2-5 NA NA TRBV19
CASSLSQSYEQYF TGCGCCAGCAGCTTGAGCCAGAGCTACGAGCAGTACTTC TRBJ2-7 NA once TRBV5-1
CASFTGGTLSYGYTF TGTGCCAGCTTCACAGGGGGTACTCTCAGCTATGGCTACACCTTC TRBJ1-2 TRBD1 NA TRBV6-5
CASSDSTGGGRTEAFF TGTGCCAGCAGTGACTCGACAGGGGGCGGGAGGACTGAAGCTTTCTTT TRBJ1-1 TRBD1 NA TRBV6-4
CAVNSGRGNEQYF TGTGCCGTCAATAGCGGGAGAGGTAACGAGCAGTACTTC TRBJ2-7 TRBD2 once TRBV6-1
CAISGAAEGNTIYF TGTGCCATCAGCGGGGCGGCAGAAGGAAACACCATATATTTT TRBJ1-3 NA NA TRBV10-3
CASSIEGHGELFF TGTGCCAGTAGTATTGAGGGGCACGGGGAGCTGTTTTTT TRBJ2-2 NA NA TRBV19
CASSKDRADTEAFF TGTGCCAGCAGTAAAGACAGGGCTGACACTGAAGCTTTCTTT TRBJ1-1 TRBD1 NA TRBV27
CASSHTAQSYEQYF TGTGCCAGCAGCCACACCGCTCAGTCCTACGAGCAGTACTTC TRBJ2-7 NA once TRBV6-6
CSLRGGDGYTF TGCAGCCTCCGAGGGGGGGACGGCTACACCTTC TRBJ1-2 NA once TRBV20-1
CASSKGQGLRNSPLHF TGTGCCAGCAGCAAGGGACAGGGGCTACGGAATTCACCCCTCCACTTT TRBJ1-6 TRBD1 NA TRBV5-4
CASSSTSGKAYF TGTGCCAGCAGTTCAACTAGCGGTAAAGCGTACTTC TRBJ2-7 TRBD2 NA TRBV27
CSARGYRDAFF TGCAGTGCTAGGGGTTACCGGGATGCTTTCTTT TRBJ1-1 NA few TRBV20-1
CASSMRGAGSYNEQFF TGTGCCAGTAGTATGCGCGGGGCCGGCTCCTACAATGAGCAGTTCTTC TRBJ2-1 NA NA TRBV19
CASSAGQRLKQYF TGTGCCAGCAGTGCGGGACAGAGATTAAAGCAGTACTTC TRBJ2-5 NA NA TRBV28
CASSVRGQGEGYTF TGTGCCAGCAGTGTAAGGGGACAGGGGGAGGGCTACACCTTC TRBJ1-2 TRBD1 NA TRBV2
CAISVGAGYTNTGELFF TGTGCCATCAGCGTGGGGGCCGGCTATACGAACACCGGGGAGCTGTTTTTT TRBJ2-2 NA NA TRBV10-3
CASSLDQGGELFF TGTGCCAGCAGCTTGGATCAGGGCGGGGAGCTGTTTTTT TRBJ2-2 NA NA TRBV5-6
CASSQETGNGAFF TGTGCCAGCAGCCAGGAGACAGGGAACGGGGCTTTCTTT TRBJ1-1 TRBD1 NA TRBV7-9
CASRSVAPNEQFF TGTGCCAGCAGGTCAGTAGCGCCCAATGAGCAGTTCTTC TRBJ2-1 NA NA TRBV28
CASSLGRAGQPQHF TGTGCCAGCAGCTTGGGCAGGGCGGGGCAGCCCCAGCATTTT TRBJ1-5 NA NA TRBV5-6
CASSPTYSNTEAFF TGTGCCAGCAGTCCTACTTACAGTAACACTGAAGCTTTCTTT TRBJ1-1 NA once TRBV27
CASKENPGLGNTGELFF TGTGCCAGCAAAGAGAATCCGGGACTAGGAAACACCGGGGAGCTGTTTTTT TRBJ2-2 TRBD2 once TRBV2
CASSLAPGQGAYNEQFF TGTGCCAGCAGCTTGGCCCCCGGACAGGGGGCCTACAATGAGCAGTTCTTC TRBJ2-1 TRBD1 NA TRBV5-4
CASSVDKSSYEQYF TGTGCCAGCAGTGTTGACAAGAGCTCCTACGAGCAGTACTTC TRBJ2-7 NA once TRBV6-1
CASSLFISAGDNEQYF TGCGCCAGCAGCCTGTTCATCTCGGCGGGAGACAACGAGCAGTACTTC TRBJ2-7 TRBD2 NA TRBV4-3
CASSGDSGSRSYEQYF TGTGCCAGCAGTGGAGATAGCGGGAGTAGATCCTACGAGCAGTACTTC TRBJ2-7 TRBD2 NA TRBV2
CSVVAGENYGYTF TGCAGCGTTGTCGCAGGGGAAAACTATGGCTACACCTTC TRBJ1-2 NA NA TRBV29-1
CASTSGPAYEQYF TGTGCCAGCACCTCGGGACCTGCCTACGAGCAGTACTTC TRBJ2-7 NA NA TRBV11-2
CASSFQAQPNTEAFF TGTGCCAGCAGCTTCCAGGCCCAACCGAACACTGAAGCTTTCTTT TRBJ1-1 NA NA TRBV7-2